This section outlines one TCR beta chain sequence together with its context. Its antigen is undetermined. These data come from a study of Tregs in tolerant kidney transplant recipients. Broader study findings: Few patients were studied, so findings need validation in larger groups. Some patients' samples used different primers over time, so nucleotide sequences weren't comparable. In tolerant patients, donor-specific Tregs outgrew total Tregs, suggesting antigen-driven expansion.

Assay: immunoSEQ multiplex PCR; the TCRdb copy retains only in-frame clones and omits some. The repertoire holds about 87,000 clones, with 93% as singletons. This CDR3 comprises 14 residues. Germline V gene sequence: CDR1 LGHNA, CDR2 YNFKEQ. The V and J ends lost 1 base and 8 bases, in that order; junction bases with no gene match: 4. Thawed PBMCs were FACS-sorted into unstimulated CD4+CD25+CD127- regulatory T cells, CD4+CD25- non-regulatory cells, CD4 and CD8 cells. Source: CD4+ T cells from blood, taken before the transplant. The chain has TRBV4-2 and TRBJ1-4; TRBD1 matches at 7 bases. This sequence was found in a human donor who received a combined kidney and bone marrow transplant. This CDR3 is CASSQGQGDEKLFF. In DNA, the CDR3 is TGTGCCAGCAGCCAAGGGCAGGGGGACGAAAAACTGTTTTTT.